Each of the 32 T cell receptor beta chains below was sequenced from the same sample in a study of OX40 agonist ivuxolimab in advanced cancers. Produced via immunoSEQ multiplex PCR; TCRdb's table is partial and in-frame only. This sample has fewer than 45,000 clones, with about 90% found just once. Sequencing was performed on CD4+ or CD8+ T cells sorted from blood, taken in a trial of the OX40 agonist ivuxolimab. The receptors stem from an adult with an advanced solid tumor such as melanoma, head and neck, liver or kidney cancer.

V usage is TRBV28 and J usage is TRBJ2-5; TRBD1 might be the D (5 bases). The J call may be in error: the DNA end matches TRBJ2-7 better. The germline gives CDR1 MDHEN, CDR2 SYDVKM. The CDR3 has 13 amino acids. The CDR3 nucleotides are TGTGCCAGCAGAGAAAGGGGTGCCTACGAGCAGTACTTC. This gives the protein CASRERGAYEQYF.

The rearrangement links TRBV4-2 to TRBJ1-1; D possibly corresponds to TRBD1 (5 bases). Trimming took off 4 bases at V and 3 bases at J, with 12 bases between the two ends. The CDR3 covers 14 residues. CDR1 is LGHNA, CDR2 YNFKEQ, per germline. The CDR3 region is CASSREGGDTEAFF. For the CDR3, the DNA is TGTGCCAGCAGCCGGGAGGGAGGGGACACTGAAGCTTTCTTT.

The V and J genes are TRBV7-9 and TRBJ1-4; 12 bases match TRBD1. There are 17 residues in the CDR3. J was trimmed by 3 bases and V by 5 bases; bases with no gene match: 7. Germline values: CDR1 SEHNR, CDR2 FQNEAQ (reference sequence). CDR3 in amino acids: CASSEGTGGAANEKLFF. The CDR3 nucleotides read TGTGCCAGCAGCGAAGGGACAGGGGGCGCGGCTAATGAAAAACTGTTTTTT.

The chain has TRBV5-6 and TRBJ2-1; 7 nucleotides align to TRBD1. The junction had 7 bases not matched to a gene; V was cut back by 4 bases and J by 3 bases. Germline V lookup: CDR1 SGHDT, CDR2 YYEEEE. CDR3 size: 15 residues. CDR3 nucleotides: TGTGCCAGCAGCGCCACAGGGGTCGGCTACAATGAGCAGTTCTTC. It encodes CASSATGVGYNEQFF.

J is TRBJ1-1 and V is TRBV27, with 7 bases fitting TRBD1. From germline, CDR1 is MNHEY and CDR2 SMNVEV (reference sequence). J was trimmed by 0 bases and V by 5 bases; bases with no gene match: 3. The CDR3 extends over 14 amino acids. The CDR3 is CASSRGLVNTEAFF. The CDR3 DNA sequence: TGTGCCAGCAGTAGGGGGCTGGTGAACACTGAAGCTTTCTTT.

This rearrangement joins TRBV6-5 to TRBJ2-6; unclear D gene. V was pared by 3 bases and J by 0 bases, with 9 bases between. The V gene's germline CDR1 is MNHEY and CDR2 SVGAGI. This CDR3 is built from 16 residues. CDR3 in amino acids: CASSYYHLSGANVLTF. DNA of the CDR3: TGTGCCAGCAGTTATTACCACCTCTCTGGGGCCAACGTCCTGACTTTC.

J is TRBJ2-1 and V is TRBV5-6; the D gene is possibly TRBD2 (6 bases). Trimming shortened V by 4 bases and J by 0 bases, and 14 bases separated the two germline ends. Germline-derived CDR1 and CDR2 are SGHDT and YYEEEE. This CDR3 is 16 amino acids long. CDR3 protein: CASSTPRGSSYNEQFF. As DNA, the CDR3 is TGTGCCAGCAGCACGCCTCGGGGGAGCTCCTACAATGAGCAGTTCTTC.

This chain links TRBV27 with TRBJ2-1; no clear D gene. The CDR3 contains 15 residues. Per the germline V gene, CDR1 is MNHEY and CDR2 is SMNVEV (reference sequence). V lost 2 bases and J 7 bases, leaving 15 bases between the germline ends. The CDR3 reads CASSLIGPPSNEQFF. The CDR3 nucleotides read TGTGCCAGCAGTTTAATAGGACCCCCGTCGAATGAGCAGTTCTTC.

V and J are TRBV28 and TRBJ1-5; D gene ambiguous. This CDR3 spans 11 amino acids. Trimming removed 3 bases from V and 6 bases from J, with 3 bases in between. The germline CDR1 and CDR2 sequences are MDHEN and SYDVKM. The CDR3 protein is CASSFGQPQHF. In DNA, the CDR3 is TGTGCCAGCAGTTTTGGTCAGCCCCAGCATTTT.

V gene TRBV7-8 combines with J gene TRBJ2-2; D remains ambiguous. The germline CDR1 and CDR2 sequences are SGHVS and FQNEAQ. V gave up 5 bases and J gave up 5 bases, with 12 bases separating them. The CDR3 has 14 amino acids. As DNA, the CDR3 is TGTGCCAGCAGCCCCCTCAAAAGAACCGGGGAGCTGTTTTTT. Translation: CASSPLKRTGELFF.

This rearrangement joins TRBV2 to TRBJ2-1; D unclear. CDR3 length: 12 amino acids. V lost 7 bases, J lost 14 bases, and 18 bases lay in between. Per the germline V gene, CDR1 is SNHLY and CDR2 is FYNNEI. CDR3 nucleotide sequence: TGTGCCAGCACCGATGGGGTGGCATTGGAGTTCTTC. Protein: CASTDGVALEFF.

This chain uses TRBV27 with TRBJ1-6; no reliable D call. Germline lookup yields CDR1 MNHEY and CDR2 SMNVEV (reference sequence). Trimming left V 5 bases short and J 0 bases short, with 8 bases between. The CDR3 runs to 15 residues. The CDR3 spells CASSKGSSYNSPLHF. CDR3 DNA: TGTGCCAGCAGTAAAGGGAGCTCCTATAATTCACCCCTCCACTTT.

This chain uses TRBV25-1 with TRBJ2-5, with D uncertain. Trimming removed 3 bases from V and 4 bases from J, with 6 bases in between. The CDR3 runs to 12 residues. Germline V gene sequence: CDR1 MGHDK, CDR2 SYGVNS. CDR3 DNA sequence: TGTGCCAGCAGTGAGGGCTTAGAGACCCAGTACTTC. It is translated as CASSEGLETQYF. Full variable domain (missing parts from reference TRBV25-1 and TRBJ2-5): EADIYQTPRYLVIGTGKKITLECSQTMGHDKMYWYQQDPGMELHLIHYSYGVNSTEKGDLSSESTVSRIRTEHFPLTLESARPSHTSQYLCASSEGLETQYFGPGTRLLVL.

The V call is TRBV29-1, the J call TRBJ2-1, with D hard to call. Germline V CDR1 and CDR2: SQVTM, ANQGSEA. This CDR3 is built from 12 residues. V shed 5 bases and J shed 8 bases, with 13 bases lying between them. The CDR3 nucleotides are TGCAGCGTTTTCGGGTCAAGGTATGAGCAGTTCTTC. Protein: CSVFGSRYEQFF.

The rearrangement uses TRBV6-5 and TRBJ1-2, with 7 bases lining up with TRBD1. The V segment lost 0 bases and the J segment 8 bases; nucleotides outside the gene matches: 6. Germline V lookup: CDR1 MNHEY, CDR2 SVGAGI. The CDR3 is 14 amino acids. CDR3 DNA sequence: TGTGCCAGCAGTTACTCGCCACAGGGGAACGGCTACACCTTC. Protein sequence: CASSYSPQGNGYTF.

The J gene is TRBJ2-7, the V gene TRBV27; the match to TRBD2 covers 11 bases. Germline V gene lookup returns CDR1 MNHEY and CDR2 SMNVEV (reference sequence). The CDR3 length is 19 residues. Germline trimming cut 5 bases from V and 5 bases from J; bases unmatched to any gene: 20. CDR3 amino acids: CASSPGTQGGSGRGDEQYF. CDR3 coding DNA: TGTGCCAGCAGTCCCGGGACCCAAGGAGGTAGCGGGAGGGGGGACGAGCAGTACTTC.

The genes are TRBV4-1 and TRBJ2-3; tentatively, D is TRBD1 (6 bases). Trimming took 1 base from V and 2 from J, leaving 13 bases between them. The germline V gene has CDR1 MGHRA and CDR2 YSYEKL. The CDR3 covers 16 residues. The CDR3 nucleotides read TGCGCCAGCAGCCAAGGCAGGGGCAGGGACACAGATACGCAGTATTTT. Translated: CASSQGRGRDTDTQYF.

The rearrangement uses TRBV27 and TRBJ2-6, with 8 bases aligning to TRBD1. With V trimmed by 6 bases and J by 0 bases, 7 bases remained unmatched. This CDR3 spans 17 amino acids. CDR1 and CDR2 from the germline V gene are MNHEY and SMNVEV (reference sequence). The chain's CDR3 is CASRTGTGNSGANVLTF. The CDR3 DNA reads as TGTGCCAGCAGAACCGGGACAGGAAACTCTGGGGCCAACGTCCTGACTTTC.

The chain employs TRBV27 and TRBJ2-3, with unresolved D. With 4 bases removed from V and 6 bases from J, the gap between germline ends came to 17 bases. Germline V gene lookup returns CDR1 MNHEY and CDR2 SMNVEV (reference sequence). The CDR3 extends over 15 amino acids. As DNA, the CDR3 is TGTGCCAGCAGTTCCACCCTAGGACGCTCGGATACGCAGTATTTT. It yields the protein CASSSTLGRSDTQYF.

The chain joins TRBV19 to TRBJ2-2; no clear D. Between the trimmed V and J ends, which lost 4 bases and 5 bases, there was a span of 11 bases. The CDR3 covers 14 residues. Germline values: CDR1 LNHDA, CDR2 SQIVND (reference sequence). The CDR3 spells CASSRRFMTGELFF. For the CDR3, the DNA is TGTGCCAGTAGTAGGCGGTTTATGACCGGGGAGCTGTTTTTT. Based on the CDR3 plus reference TRBV19 and TRBJ2-2, the full variable domain is DGGITQSPKYLFRKEGQNVTLSCEQNLNHDAMYWYRQDPGQGLRLIYYSQIVNDFQKGDIAEGYSVSREKKESFPLTVTSAQKNPTAFYLCASSRRFMTGELFFGEGSRLTVL.

This chain links TRBV10-1 with TRBJ2-1; TRBD2 matches at 8 bases. The V and J ends lost 6 bases and 4 bases, in that order; junction bases with no gene match: 5. The CDR3 runs 14 residues. Germline V gives CDR1 WNHNN, CDR2 SYGVQD (reference sequence). DNA of the CDR3: TGCGCCAGCAGCGAGCGGGGGCCATACAATGAGCAGTTCTTC. Its protein is CASSERGPYNEQFF.

V usage is TRBV27 and J usage is TRBJ1-5; 10 nucleotides align to TRBD1. This CDR3 comprises 14 residues. From germline, CDR1 is MNHEY and CDR2 SMNVEV (reference sequence). V trimming: 6 bases; J trimming: 3 bases; junction bases outside the gene matches: 2. CDR3 nucleotide sequence: TGTGCCAGCAGCAGACAGGGGGCCAATCAGCCCCAGCATTTT. Translation: CASSRQGANQPQHF.

This clone is medium-sized by share. This chain joins TRBV7-9 and TRBJ1-5, with D possibly matching TRBD1 (6 bases). V was pared by 1 base and J by 4 bases, with 11 bases between. This CDR3 spans 15 amino acids. Germline CDR1 reads SEHNR; CDR2 reads FQNEAQ (reference sequence). The CDR3 spells CASSLGQEWNQPQHF. The CDR3 DNA reads as TGTGCCAGCAGCTTAGGACAGGAATGGAATCAGCCCCAGCATTTT.

The rearrangement links TRBV4-1 to TRBJ1-1, with D possibly matching TRBD1 (5 bases). The V and J ends lost 3 bases and 6 bases respectively, with 14 bases between them. Per the germline V gene, CDR1 is MGHRA and CDR2 is YSYEKL. The CDR3 sequence is 14 residues long. The CDR3 sequence: CASSHVGGASEAFF. The CDR3 region has the DNA TGCGCCAGCAGCCACGTGGGAGGGGCGTCTGAAGCTTTCTTT.

This clone was observed a single time. The chain links TRBV4-1 to TRBJ2-1, with no clear D. The germline CDR1 and CDR2 sequences are MGHRA and YSYEKL. CDR3 length: 12 amino acids. V was clipped by 1 base and J by 5 bases, with 3 bases between them. The CDR3 loop reads CASSQVNNEQFF. In DNA, the CDR3 is TGCGCCAGCAGCCAAGTCAACAATGAGCAGTTCTTC.

This clone has a single count. The CDR3 DNA reads TGTGCCAACACTAGAGTACGGGAGCAGTTCTTC. It is translated as CANTRVREQFF. V and J are TRBV2 and TRBJ2-1; D may be TRBD2 (5 bases). The CDR3 covers 11 residues. The V end was cut by 10 bases, the J end by 10 bases, with 14 bases between. Germline lookup yields CDR1 SNHLY and CDR2 FYNNEI.

The chain uses TRBV19 and TRBJ1-6; D is uncertain. This CDR3 comprises 12 residues. Per the germline V gene, CDR1 is LNHDA and CDR2 is SQIVND (reference sequence). V was cut by 5 bases and J by 7 bases, with 6 bases left in between. The CDR3 region has the DNA TGTGCCAGTAGTCCGGGGAATTCACCCCTCCACTTT. It specifies CASSPGNSPLHF.

This chain uses TRBV20-1 with TRBJ1-1; no clear D. V was cut by 4 bases and J by 1 base, with 4 bases left in between. Germline assignment: CDR1 DFQATT and CDR2 SNEGSKA (reference sequence). The CDR3 extends over 11 amino acids. The DNA of the CDR3 is TGCAGTGCTAAGGAGAACACTGAAGCTTTCTTT. Its protein product is CSAKENTEAFF.

The rearrangement joins TRBV5-1 to TRBJ2-6, with 8 bases matching TRBD1. This CDR3 is built from 15 residues. Trimming took 9 bases from V and 2 from J; bases not matched to a gene: 7. Germline lookup yields CDR1 SGHRS and CDR2 YFSETQ. The CDR3 reads CATKTGVAGANVLTF. The CDR3, as DNA: TGCGCCACAAAGACAGGGGTCGCTGGGGCCAACGTCCTGACTTTC.

The chain combines TRBV10-3 with TRBJ1-1; D call uncertain. The CDR3 loop spans 14 amino acids. Germline V gene data show CDR1 as ENHRY and CDR2 as SYGVKD. V was pared by 10 bases and J by 0 bases, with 15 bases between. The CDR3 reads CASREMGVNTEAFF. CDR3 bases: TGTGCCAGCCGAGAGATGGGAGTGAACACTGAAGCTTTCTTT.

The gene calls are TRBV9 and TRBJ1-2; unclear D gene. The V gene's germline CDR1 is SGDLS and CDR2 YYNGEE. The V and J ends lost 2 bases and 7 bases respectively, with 9 bases between them. The CDR3 contains 12 residues. The DNA of the CDR3 is TGTGCCAGCAGCGTCCCCCGGCTTGGCTACACCTTC. It translates to CASSVPRLGYTF.

The chain joins TRBV6-5 to TRBJ1-2; possible D gene TRBD1, 5 bases. The CDR3 is made up of 15 amino acids. Germline CDR1 MNHEY, CDR2 SVGAGI. V was clipped by 0 bases and J by 5 bases, with 13 bases between them. The CDR3 loop is CASSYSRGDWYGYTF. The CDR3 nucleotides are TGTGCCAGCAGTTACTCGAGAGGGGACTGGTATGGCTACACCTTC.